This TCR beta chain was obtained from a study of sequential checkpoint blockade in melanoma. As for the study in general: First-line arms were nivolumab then ipilimumab, or the reverse, randomized 1:1. After both sequences, patients received maintenance nivolumab.

Trimming cost V 1 base and J 8 bases; bases outside gene matches: 8. This CDR3 has 15 residues. Per the germline V gene, CDR1 is SGHRS and CDR2 is YFSETQ. The treatment is: randomized to nivolumab then ipilimumab (arm A) or the reverse (arm B). DNA-damaging chemotherapy had not been given to any patient beforehand. Sorted cells were live CD3+CD8+, lacking CD19 and CD56, from PBMCs. Clones were sequenced by immunoSEQ multiplex PCR, and TCRdb holds only the in-frame ones, with some missing. This table holds 10,000 or so clones, about 80% found once. The origin of this receptor is a human donor with melanoma. This chain joins TRBV5-1 and TRBJ1-2, with 10 bases identical to TRBD1. The sequences come from CD8+ T cells sorted from blood (inferred from file names), collected from a patient given nivolumab and ipilimumab in sequence. The CDR3 loop is CASSLNDDRGRGYTF. The CDR3 DNA reads TGCGCCAGCAGCTTGAACGACGACAGGGGGCGAGGCTACACCTTC.